The present T cell receptor beta chain was sequenced within a study of CD8 T cells in ankylosing spondylitis. Regarding this clonotype: The antigen is undetermined.

TCRdb re-derived calls from the 5' RACE reads in MiXCR, one entry per CDR3 protein. The sample lists nearly 350,000 distinct CDR3 sequences, approximately 15% occurring once. Germline assignment: CDR1 SGHRS and CDR2 YFSETQ. V lost 4 bases to trimming and J lost 4 bases, with 11 bases between them. This CDR3 comprises 13 residues. Study results and limitations: In peripheral blood, disease-linked CD8+ clones occurred at relatively low frequencies.

J is TRBJ2-5 and V is TRBV5-1; no clear D. Sequences were obtained from blood, either unsorted or a sorted T cell fraction (not recorded which). The TCR was taken from a male donor with ankylosing spondylitis or in good health (not recorded which). In nucleotides, the CDR3 is TGCGCCAGCAGCCACCAATCACGAGAGACCCAGTACTTC. It is translated as CASSHQSRETQYF.